The 7 T cell receptor beta chains reported below all come from one sample, sequenced in a study of cytomegalovirus exposure and HLA in healthy donors. Use of 60 Vbeta and 13 Jbeta primers characterized the PCR. This table comes from immunoSEQ multiplex PCR, and its TCRdb copy is limited to in-frame clones, with some not included. The data contain about 94,000 clones, more than 65% of them seen just once; the ten biggest clones take up about 9.4%. Specimen: PBMCs. These receptors were taken from a human donor in good health.

This clone has a handful of counts. The chain couples TRBV2 to TRBJ2-2, with 7 bases fitting TRBD2. This CDR3 region has 14 residues. Germline V CDR1 and CDR2: SNHLY, FYNNEI. V was clipped by 8 bases and J by 4 bases; unmatched bases: 7. The CDR3 reads CASWEGQVTGELFF. Here the CDR3 DNA reads TGTGCCAGCTGGGAGGGCCAAGTCACCGGGGAGCTGTTTTTT.

The gene calls are TRBV7-2 and TRBJ2-7; possible D gene TRBD2, 7 bases. Germline CDR1 SGHTA, CDR2 FQGNSA. This CDR3 comprises 14 residues. V gave up 3 bases and J gave up 6 bases, with 15 bases separating them. CDR3 amino acids: CASSFSGEGGEQYF. The CDR3 DNA is TGTGCCAGCAGCTTCTCGGGGGAGGGGGGCGAGCAGTACTTC.

CDR3 sequence: CASSLAKQGIEKLFF. Written as DNA, the CDR3 is TGTGCCAGCAGCTTAGCGAAGCAGGGTATTGAAAAACTGTTTTTT. The rearrangement joins TRBV7-9 to TRBJ1-4; tentatively, D is TRBD1 (5 bases). Trimming cost V 0 bases and J 7 bases, with 12 bases left between them. CDR1 is SEHNR and CDR2 is FQNEAQ in the germline V gene (reference sequence). The CDR3 runs to 15 residues.

The V gene is TRBV6-6, the J gene TRBJ1-3; 7 bases agree with TRBD1. Trimming cost V 2 bases and J 3 bases; bases outside gene matches: 7. The CDR3 runs 16 residues. Germline lookup yields CDR1 MNHNY and CDR2 SVGAGI (reference sequence). CDR3 DNA: TGTGCCAGCAGTTACCCGACAGGGACCGATGGAAACACCATATATTTT. Its translation is CASSYPTGTDGNTIYF.

This clone was seen a few times. The rearrangement links TRBV5-6 to TRBJ1-4; 9 positions agree with TRBD1. There are 15 residues in the CDR3. Germline V CDR1 and CDR2: SGHDT, YYEEEE. Trimming cost V 4 bases and J 8 bases; bases outside gene matches: 9. CDR3 in amino acids: CASSPTTGGIEKLFF. The CDR3 DNA reads as TGTGCCAGCAGCCCTACGACAGGGGGTATAGAAAAACTGTTTTTT.

The rearrangement joins TRBV15 to TRBJ1-2; D not resolved. V was cut by 0 bases and J by 10 bases, with 27 bases left in between. The germline V gene encodes CDR1 LNHNV and CDR2 YYDKDF (reference sequence). This CDR3 spans 18 amino acids. DNA for the CDR3: TGTGCCACCAGCAGAGACTTGTACCGGGATGTTAGACGCCCGTTCTACACCTTC. Translating gives CATSRDLYRDVRRPFYTF.

The V and J genes are TRBV5-1 and TRBJ2-1; D unclear. Trimming cost V 0 bases and J 0 bases, with 7 bases left between them. The CDR3 is 15 amino acids. In germline, CDR1 is SGHRS, CDR2 YFSETQ. The CDR3 coding sequence is TGCGCCAGCAGCTTGGACTTTAGCTCCTACAATGAGCAGTTCTTC. This encodes CASSLDFSSYNEQFF.